One and the same sample provided the 14 T cell receptor beta chains below, sequenced in a study of cytomegalovirus exposure and HLA in healthy donors. TCRdb's table, derived via immunoSEQ multiplex PCR, lists solely in-frame clones and lacks some. The repertoire holds tens of thousands of clones, with roughly 88% as singletons. Material: PBMCs. The receptors shown here come from a man under 40 in good health and CMV-seronegative.

The gene calls are TRBV29-1 and TRBJ2-1; D remains unclear. Germline CDR1 and CDR2: SQVTM and ANQGSEA. The germline V and J ends were trimmed by 3 bases and 8 bases, with 5 bases remaining between them. The CDR3 extends over 10 amino acids. The CDR3 sequence is CSVDFHEQFF. The CDR3 DNA is TGCAGCGTTGACTTCCATGAGCAGTTCTTC.

The rearrangement links TRBV10-3 to TRBJ1-1; D gene ambiguous. The CDR3 sequence is 17 residues long. Deletions cut 10 bases from V and 0 bases from J, with 24 bases between. From germline, CDR1 is ENHRY and CDR2 SYGVKD. The CDR3 is CATSSDLSTSMNTEAFF. DNA of the CDR3: TGTGCCACTTCTTCCGACCTCAGTACTAGCATGAACACTGAAGCTTTCTTT.

V gene TRBV2 combines with J gene TRBJ2-7; D possibly corresponds to TRBD1 (5 bases). The CDR3 loop spans 16 amino acids. The V end was cut by 4 bases, the J end by 5 bases, with 21 bases between. Germline V CDR1 and CDR2: SNHLY, FYNNEI. The CDR3 reads CASSVVSGQLWDEQYF. The CDR3, as DNA: TGTGCCAGCAGTGTTGTGTCAGGGCAACTTTGGGACGAGCAGTACTTC.

This sequence joins TRBV28 and TRBJ2-7, with D perhaps TRBD2 (6 bases). CDR1 and CDR2 (germline): MDHEN, SYDVKM. V was trimmed by 2 bases and J by 5 bases, leaving 19 bases between them. The CDR3 contains 16 residues. The CDR3 spells CASSLPSHPGANEQYF. The DNA for the CDR3 is TGTGCCAGCAGTTTACCCAGTCATCCGGGAGCCAACGAGCAGTACTTC.

The chain carries TRBV25-1 and TRBJ1-2; no firm D call. The germline V and J ends were trimmed by 6 bases and 5 bases, with 4 bases remaining between them. Germline CDR1 is MGHDK and CDR2 is SYGVNS. The CDR3 has 10 amino acids. CDR3 loop: CASSGYGYTF. The CDR3 DNA sequence: TGTGCCAGCAGCGGTTATGGCTACACCTTC.

V and J are TRBV30 and TRBJ1-3; D remains unclear. The CDR3 consists of 13 residues. V lost 2 bases to trimming and J lost 2 bases, with 7 bases between them. Germline V gene sequence: CDR1 GTSNPN, CDR2 SVGIG (reference sequence). CDR3 sequence (DNA): TGTGCCTGGAGTTGGGCAGCTGGAAACACCATATATTTT. Protein sequence: CAWSWAAGNTIYF.

The chain recombines TRBV28 with TRBJ2-5, with D possibly being TRBD1 (6 bases). The tail of the sequence fits TRBJ2-7 better, so the J call may be wrong. Germline V gene data show CDR1 as MDHEN and CDR2 as SYDVKM. This CDR3 contains 14 residues. DNA of the CDR3: TGTGCCAGCAGCTCAACACAGGGATTTCGCGAGCAGTACTTC. Translating gives CASSSTQGFREQYF.

The chain has TRBV6-1 and TRBJ2-7; possible D gene TRBD1, 5 bases. Germline V gene lookup returns CDR1 MNHNS and CDR2 SASEGT. CDR3 length: 12 amino acids. V shed 3 bases and J shed 6 bases, with 9 bases lying between them. CDR3 loop: CASSEPGIEQYF. In nucleotides, the CDR3 is TGTGCCAGCAGTGAGCCAGGGATCGAGCAGTACTTC.

This chain joins TRBV5-1 and TRBJ2-3, with 7 nucleotides matching TRBD1. This CDR3 spans 15 amino acids. Germline CDR1 reads SGHRS; CDR2 reads YFSETQ. Trimming cost V 0 bases and J 4 bases; bases outside gene matches: 5. The DNA for the CDR3 is TGCGCCAGCAGCTTGGGACAGGGAAAGGCAGATACGCAGTATTTT. It encodes CASSLGQGKADTQYF.

V usage is TRBV2 and J usage is TRBJ2-7; 10 bases agree with TRBD2. The CDR3 sequence is 18 residues long. CDR1 and CDR2 from the germline V gene are SNHLY and FYNNEI. V lost 3 bases, J lost 2 bases, and 13 bases stayed unmatched. The CDR3 region has the DNA TGTGCCAGCAGTGATAAGTCTAGCGGGAGTGCTCGTACCTACGAGCAGTACTTC. Encoded protein: CASSDKSSGSARTYEQYF.

A single count supports this clone. The chain has TRBV6-5 and TRBJ2-5; D is undetermined. CDR1 is MNHEY, CDR2 SVGAGI, per germline. This CDR3 region has 11 residues. The V gene lost 5 bases and the J gene lost 3 bases, with 4 bases spanning the gap. CDR3 bases: TGTGCCAGCAGTACTGAAGAGACCCAGTACTTC. This sequence encodes CASSTEETQYF.

The rearrangement links TRBV4-2 to TRBJ2-3, with 9 bases aligning to TRBD2. Germline values: CDR1 LGHNA, CDR2 YNFKEQ. V was pared by 4 bases and J by 3 bases, with 17 bases of the junction left unmatched. The CDR3 extends over 19 amino acids. CDR3 region: CASSPGSRGGWMRTDTQYF. CDR3 in DNA: TGTGCCAGCAGCCCGGGCTCGCGGGGGGGCTGGATGAGAACAGATACGCAGTATTTT.

The V and J genes are TRBV6-5 and TRBJ1-1, with D perhaps TRBD1 (5 bases). Trimming removed 11 bases at V and 3 bases at J, with 16 bases between. This CDR3 is 13 amino acids long. The germline V gene has CDR1 MNHEY and CDR2 SVGAGI. CDR3 sequence (DNA): TGTGCCTCCCCTCCGGGGGAAGACACTGAAGCTTTCTTT. Translated, it gives CASPPGEDTEAFF.

The V gene is TRBV21-1, the J gene TRBJ1-5; TRBD1 reflects the table's D call only, with no check against the DNA. TRBV21-1 constitutes a pseudogene. CDR3 length: 21 amino acids. The CDR3 region has the DNA TGTGCCAGCAGCAAACCCCAAGACGACAGGGCCCAGGGGTTGGTCGGGCAGCCCCAGCATTTT. This encodes CASSKPQDDRAQGLVGQPQHF.